This T cell receptor (beta chain) comes out of a study of T cell responses to AZD1222 COVID-19 vaccine. Across the study: Recipients boosted at about 4 weeks or about 12 weeks are pooled.

The CDR3 is 14 residues long. In germline, CDR1 is SGHRS, CDR2 YFSETQ. The ends were cut back, 2 bases at V and 6 bases at J, with 12 bases in the middle. Measured with immunoSEQ multiplex PCR; TCRdb has only the in-frame clones, and not every one. The sample yields 100,000 to 120,000 clones, about 85% seen once. This chain links TRBV5-1 with TRBJ2-1; TRBD2 is a possible D gene (7 bases). Sequenced here: peripheral blood, sampled on day 0 of AZD1222 vaccination. The sequence was collected from an adult in good health. CDR3 sequence reads: CASSFSGGGNEQFF. In DNA, the CDR3 is TGCGCCAGCAGCTTTTCGGGGGGCGGCAATGAGCAGTTCTTC. Looking up the rest from reference TRBV5-1 and TRBJ2-1 gives the full variable domain: KAGVTQTPRYLIKTRGQQVTLSCSPISGHRSVSWYQQTPGQGLQFLFEYFSETQRNKGNFPGRFSGRQFSNSRSEMNVSTLELGDSALYLCASSFSGGGNEQFFGPGTRLTVL.